The T cell receptor (beta chain) described here comes from a study of T cells in Graves' hyperthyroidism and ophthalmopathy (dated by TCRdb to the late 2010s). Turning to the overall study: Peripheral blood samples were taken at the time of initial diagnosis, prior to any treatment. To identify distinguishing TCR V-J signatures, a discovery cohort of some 100 patients was used, comprising some 45 with Graves' ophthalmopathy and approximately 57 with stable Graves' hyperthyroidism. Whether ophthalmopathy could be predicted prospectively was tested in an independent validation cohort made up of roughly 20 hyperthyroidism patients plus 17 patients who later progressed to ophthalmopathy. The approximately 100 discovery patients were randomly split 7:3 into training and test sets. The study also compared thyroid tissue and blood T-cell repertoires from about six Graves' hyperthyroidism patients. After blood sampling, hyperthyroidism patients were treated with methimazole at a starting dose of 30 mg daily, and ophthalmopathy patients were treated with high-dose intravenous methylprednisolone. The paper reports TCR Vbeta CDR3 sequencing of over 120 peripheral blood samples: fewer than 50 ophthalmopathy, over 70 hyperthyroidism and around 17 progressor patients.

Amplification of TCR beta CDR3 regions was carried out from RNA transcripts. A first-round RT-PCR of the TCR CDR3 used the HTBI primer set with the Qiagen OneStep RT-PCR kit. Libraries were constructed in a second round of multiplex PCR, after which size selection and purification were carried out. Paired-end sequencing of the libraries was performed with 100 bp reads on an Illumina HiSeq2000. On the study's bioinformatics: SOAPnuke was used to process the raw data, throwing out any read that contained adapters or uncalled bases, had a mean Phred below 15, or lacked an exact constant-primer or identifier match. High-quality paired reads were merged with COPE v1.2.5, and unique nucleotide sequences were defined as clonotypes. Clonotypes were aligned to IMGT TRBV, TRBD and TRBJ reference segments using MiTCR v1.1. Only V-J combinations with frequency above 0.0001, covering about 99% of repertoires, were analysed. A TCS score was defined as the ratio of F50 (clonal expansion) to E x V (chaos), with BLOSUM62-based TCRdist applied between CDR3 peptides within each V-J. Welch's t-statistics and random forest reduced roughly 530 V-J features to around 14, which were used in a naive Bayes classifier (R e1071). TCRdb itself trimmed the public reads at Q25 with fastp, ran MiXCR and retained productive beta chains. Here each entry gathers all rows of one CDR3 protein and keeps the most common genes and DNA. TCRdb, not the original authors, processed these V and J calls. Counted in this sample were about 290,000 distinct CDR3 sequences; approximately 17% of them appeared once. Over 45% of the sample rests with the top ten.

This clonotype came up many times. The antigen this receptor binds is unknown. Per-base quality was not reported, and no clone a single base away is much larger than it. In the ophthalmopathy patients, disease was moderately to severely active, with a Clinical Activity Score of 3 or more, a NOSPECS grade of 4 or more, and a duration of less than 3 months. Any patient with an uncontrolled infection, another autoimmune disease, pregnancy or lactation was excluded. Diagnoses were based on clinical symptoms, serum thyroxine and TRAb, thyroid ultrasound and orbital computed tomography. PBMCs were isolated from about 9 ml of fresh peripheral blood by Ficoll-Paque density gradient centrifugation. Trizol reagent was used to extract total RNA, and RNA quality was then checked on an Agilent 2100 Bioanalyzer. In the germline V gene (reference sequence), CDR1 corresponds to DFQATT and CDR2 to SNEGSKA. Reading from cysteine to phenylalanine, the CDR3 counts 10 amino acids. The DNA shown is the 30-base CDR3, in frame from base 1. V loses 0 bases of germline sequence and J loses 11 bases, and the interval between the two ends is 7 bases.

The full study reports these points: Sample size was not statistically predetermined, and blinding of investigators to group allocation was not performed. In cross-validation, a model built on a 13 V-J signature told ophthalmopathy apart from stable hyperthyroidism with 85% to 90% sensitivity and roughly 83% specificity, and in testing the same model reached 80%/75%. In validation, the model predicted progression to ophthalmopathy with approximately 69% sensitivity and roughly 72% specificity, a median of 6.5 months before onset. Most expanded thyroid clonotypes (frequency above 0.001) were also detected in blood, a finding suggesting that blood repertoires may reflect thyroid immune responses.

This TCR was sampled from a woman aged 55-69 years with Graves' ophthalmopathy. The sequence links TRBV20-1 to TRBJ1-1; the D gene cannot be named for sure. Source material: blood. The CDR3 loop reads CSAREGIAFF. The DNA reads TGCAGTGCTAGAGAGGGGATCGCTTTCTTT.